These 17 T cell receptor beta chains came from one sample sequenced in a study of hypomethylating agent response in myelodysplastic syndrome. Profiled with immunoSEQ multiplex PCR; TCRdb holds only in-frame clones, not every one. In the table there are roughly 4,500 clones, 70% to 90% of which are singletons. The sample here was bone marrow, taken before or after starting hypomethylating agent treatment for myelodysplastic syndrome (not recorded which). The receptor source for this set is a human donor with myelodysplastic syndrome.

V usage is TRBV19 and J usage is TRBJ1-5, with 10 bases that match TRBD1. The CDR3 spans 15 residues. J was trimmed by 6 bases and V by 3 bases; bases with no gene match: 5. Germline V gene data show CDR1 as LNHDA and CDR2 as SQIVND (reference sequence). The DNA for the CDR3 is TGTGCCAGTAGTATTGGGGACAGGGGCGGTCAGCCCCAGCATTTT. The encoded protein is CASSIGDRGGQPQHF.

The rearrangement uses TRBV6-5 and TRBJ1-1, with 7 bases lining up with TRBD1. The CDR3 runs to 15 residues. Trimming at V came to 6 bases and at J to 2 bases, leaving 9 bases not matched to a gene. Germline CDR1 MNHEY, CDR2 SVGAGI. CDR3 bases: TGTGCCAGCAGGCTACGAGGACAGGCTAACACTGAAGCTTTCTTT. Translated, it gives CASRLRGQANTEAFF.

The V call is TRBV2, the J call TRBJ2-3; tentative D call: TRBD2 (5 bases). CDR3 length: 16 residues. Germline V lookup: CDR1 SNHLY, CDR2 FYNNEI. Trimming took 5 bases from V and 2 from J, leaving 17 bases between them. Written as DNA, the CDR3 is TGTGCCAGCAGTCCCGGAAGCGGAGCTTACACAGATACGCAGTATTTT. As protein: CASSPGSGAYTDTQYF.

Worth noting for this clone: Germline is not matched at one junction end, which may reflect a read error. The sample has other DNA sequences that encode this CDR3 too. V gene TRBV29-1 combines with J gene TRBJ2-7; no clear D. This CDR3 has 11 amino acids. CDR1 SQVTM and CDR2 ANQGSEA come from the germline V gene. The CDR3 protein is CSVEENYEQYF. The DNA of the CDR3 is TGCAGCGTCGAAGAGAACTATGAGCAGTACTTC.

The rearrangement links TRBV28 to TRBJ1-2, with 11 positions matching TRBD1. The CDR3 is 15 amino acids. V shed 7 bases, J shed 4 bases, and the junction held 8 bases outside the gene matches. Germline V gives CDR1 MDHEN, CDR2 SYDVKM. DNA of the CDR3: TGTGCCAGCAAACCTAGGACAGGGGGCGGCTATGGCTACACCTTC. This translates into CASKPRTGGGYGYTF.

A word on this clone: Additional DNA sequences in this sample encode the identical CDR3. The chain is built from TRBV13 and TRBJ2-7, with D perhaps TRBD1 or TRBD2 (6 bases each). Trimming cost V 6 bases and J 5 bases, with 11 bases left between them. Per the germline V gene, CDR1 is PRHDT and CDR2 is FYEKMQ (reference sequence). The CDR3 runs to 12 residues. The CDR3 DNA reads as TGTGCCAGCAGAGTAGGGGGGAACGAGCAGTACTTC. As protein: CASRVGGNEQYF.

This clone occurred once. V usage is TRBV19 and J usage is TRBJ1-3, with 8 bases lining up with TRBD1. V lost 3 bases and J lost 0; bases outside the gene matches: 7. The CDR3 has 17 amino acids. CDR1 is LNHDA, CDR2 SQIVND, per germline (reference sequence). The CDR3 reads CASSIRGTGNSGNTIYF. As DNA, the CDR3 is TGTGCCAGTAGTATCCGGGGGACAGGAAACTCTGGAAACACCATATATTTT.

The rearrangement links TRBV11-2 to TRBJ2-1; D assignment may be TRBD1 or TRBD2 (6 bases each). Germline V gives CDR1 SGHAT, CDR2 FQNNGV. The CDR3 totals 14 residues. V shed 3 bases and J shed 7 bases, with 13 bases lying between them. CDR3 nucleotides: TGTGCCAGCAGCTTCAACAGGGACTCTAATGAGCAGTTCTTC. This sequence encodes CASSFNRDSNEQFF.

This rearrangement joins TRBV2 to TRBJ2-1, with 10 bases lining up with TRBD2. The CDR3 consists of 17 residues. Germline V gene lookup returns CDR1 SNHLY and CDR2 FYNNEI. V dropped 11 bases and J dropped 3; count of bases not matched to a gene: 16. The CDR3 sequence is CARELASGGQIYNEQFF. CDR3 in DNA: TGTGCCCGTGAATTGGCTAGCGGGGGCCAGATCTACAATGAGCAGTTCTTC.

The CDR3 region has the DNA TGTGCCAGCAGTTTGGGACTAGCCGGGGAGCTGTTTTTT. As protein: CASSLGLAGELFF. The gene calls are TRBV27 and TRBJ2-2; the match to TRBD2 covers 8 bases. Germline trimming cut 3 bases from V and 6 bases from J; bases unmatched to any gene: 0. There are 13 residues in the CDR3. Germline-derived CDR1 and CDR2 are MNHEY and SMNVEV (reference sequence).

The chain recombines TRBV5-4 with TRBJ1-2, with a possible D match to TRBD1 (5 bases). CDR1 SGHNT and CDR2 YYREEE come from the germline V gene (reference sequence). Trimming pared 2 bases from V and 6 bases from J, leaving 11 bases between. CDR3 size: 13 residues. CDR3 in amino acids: CASSFGREDGYTF. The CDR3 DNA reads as TGTGCCAGCAGCTTTGGCAGGGAGGATGGCTACACCTTC.

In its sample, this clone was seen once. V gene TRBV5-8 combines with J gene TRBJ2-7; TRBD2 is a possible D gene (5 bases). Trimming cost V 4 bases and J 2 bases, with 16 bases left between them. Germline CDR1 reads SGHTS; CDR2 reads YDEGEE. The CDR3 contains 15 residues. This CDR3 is CASSPPGAVTYEQYF. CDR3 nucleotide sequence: TGTGCCAGCAGCCCCCCCGGAGCGGTTACCTACGAGCAGTACTTC.

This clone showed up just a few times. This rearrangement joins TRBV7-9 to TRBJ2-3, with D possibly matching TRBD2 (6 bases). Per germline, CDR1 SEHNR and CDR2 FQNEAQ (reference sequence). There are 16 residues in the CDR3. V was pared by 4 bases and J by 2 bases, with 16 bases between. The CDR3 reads CASSSDYPHYTDTQYF. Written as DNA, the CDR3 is TGTGCCAGCAGCTCGGACTATCCCCACTACACAGATACGCAGTATTTT.

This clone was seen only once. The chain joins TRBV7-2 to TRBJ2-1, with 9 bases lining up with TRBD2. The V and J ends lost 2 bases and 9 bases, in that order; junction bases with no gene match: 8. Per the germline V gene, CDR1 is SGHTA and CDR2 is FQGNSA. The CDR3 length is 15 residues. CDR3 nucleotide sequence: TGTGCCAGCAGCTTAAAGGGCGGGGGGGAGATTGAGCAGTTCTTC. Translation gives CASSLKGGGEIEQFF.

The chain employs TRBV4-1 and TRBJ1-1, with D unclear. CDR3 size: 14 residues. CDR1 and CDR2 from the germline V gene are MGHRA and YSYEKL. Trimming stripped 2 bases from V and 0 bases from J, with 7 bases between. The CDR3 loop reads CASSQRDMNTEAFF. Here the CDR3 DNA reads TGCGCCAGCAGCCAAAGGGATATGAACACTGAAGCTTTCTTT.

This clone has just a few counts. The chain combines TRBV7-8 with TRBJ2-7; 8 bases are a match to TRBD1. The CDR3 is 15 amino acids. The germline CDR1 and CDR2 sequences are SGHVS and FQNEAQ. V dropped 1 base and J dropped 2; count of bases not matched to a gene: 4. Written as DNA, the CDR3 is TGTGCCAGCAGCTTAGAAACGACAGGGGCCTACGAGCAGTACTTC. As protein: CASSLETTGAYEQYF.

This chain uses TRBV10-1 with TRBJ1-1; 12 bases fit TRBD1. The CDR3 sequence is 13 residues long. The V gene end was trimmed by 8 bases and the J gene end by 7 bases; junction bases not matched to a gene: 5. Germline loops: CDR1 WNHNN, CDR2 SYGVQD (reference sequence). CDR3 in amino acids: CASRDRGPGEAFF. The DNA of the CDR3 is TGCGCCAGCCGGGACAGGGGGCCCGGTGAAGCTTTCTTT.